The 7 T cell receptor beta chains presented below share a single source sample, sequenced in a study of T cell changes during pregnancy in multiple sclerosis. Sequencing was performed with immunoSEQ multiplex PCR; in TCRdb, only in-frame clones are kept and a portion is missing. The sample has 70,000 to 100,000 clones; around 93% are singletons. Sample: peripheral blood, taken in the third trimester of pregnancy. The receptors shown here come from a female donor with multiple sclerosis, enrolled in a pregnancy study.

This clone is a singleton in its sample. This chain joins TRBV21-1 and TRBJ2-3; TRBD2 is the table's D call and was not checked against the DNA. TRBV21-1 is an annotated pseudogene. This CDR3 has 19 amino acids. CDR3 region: CASSKGLAGRIHGTDTQYF. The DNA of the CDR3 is TGTGCCAGCAGCAAAGGACTAGCGGGAAGAATACATGGCACAGATACGCAGTATTTT.

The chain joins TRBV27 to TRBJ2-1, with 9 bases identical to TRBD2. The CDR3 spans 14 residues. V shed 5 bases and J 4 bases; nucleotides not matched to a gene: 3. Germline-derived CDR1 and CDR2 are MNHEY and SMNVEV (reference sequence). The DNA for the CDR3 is TGTGCCAGCAGTATTAGCGGGAGATACAATGAGCAGTTCTTC. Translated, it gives CASSISGRYNEQFF.

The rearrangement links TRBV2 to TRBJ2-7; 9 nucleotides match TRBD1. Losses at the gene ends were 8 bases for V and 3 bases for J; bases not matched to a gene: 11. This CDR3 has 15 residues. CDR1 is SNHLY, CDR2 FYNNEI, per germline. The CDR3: CASGSSGTGNYEQYF. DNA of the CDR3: TGTGCCAGCGGAAGTTCCGGGACAGGGAACTACGAGCAGTACTTC.

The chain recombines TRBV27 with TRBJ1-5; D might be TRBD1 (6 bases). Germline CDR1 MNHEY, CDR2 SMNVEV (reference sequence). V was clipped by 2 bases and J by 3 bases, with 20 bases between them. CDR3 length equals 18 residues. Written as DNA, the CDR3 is TGTGCCAGCAGTTTACCTCCACGGAAGGGACAAGTCAATCAGCCCCAGCATTTT. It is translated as CASSLPPRKGQVNQPQHF.

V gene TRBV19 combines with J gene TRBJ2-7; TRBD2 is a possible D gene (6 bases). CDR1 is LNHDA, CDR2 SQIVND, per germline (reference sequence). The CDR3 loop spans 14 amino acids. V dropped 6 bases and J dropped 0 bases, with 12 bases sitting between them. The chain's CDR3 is CASSNGLYSYEQYF. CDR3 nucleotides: TGTGCCAGTAGCAACGGACTATACTCCTACGAGCAGTACTTC.

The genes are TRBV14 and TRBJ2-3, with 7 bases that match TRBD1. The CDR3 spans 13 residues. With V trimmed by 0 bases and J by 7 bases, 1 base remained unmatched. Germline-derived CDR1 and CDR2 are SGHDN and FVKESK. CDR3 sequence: CASSQEGGYTQYF. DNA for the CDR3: TGTGCCAGCAGCCAAGAAGGGGGCTATACGCAGTATTTT.

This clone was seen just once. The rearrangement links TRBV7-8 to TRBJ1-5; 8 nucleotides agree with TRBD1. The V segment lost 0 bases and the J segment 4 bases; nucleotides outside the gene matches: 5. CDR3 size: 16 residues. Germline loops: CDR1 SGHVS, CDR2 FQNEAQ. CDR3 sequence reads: CASSLAGGQGNQPQHF. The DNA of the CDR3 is TGTGCCAGCAGCTTAGCGGGCGGACAGGGTAATCAGCCCCAGCATTTT.